Given below is one T cell receptor beta chain in context. This sample was included in a study of shared clonotypes between healthy human individuals. Genomic DNA per cell subset filled all wells of several immunoSEQ plates. Method: immunoSEQ multiplex PCR; TCRdb's copy keeps in-frame clones and lacks some. The top ten clones hold 0.37% of a sample with a few million clones, 80% to 95% of them seen once. The V gene's germline CDR1 is MGHRA and CDR2 YSYEKL. V lost 6 bases and J lost 0, with 13 bases in between. CDR3 size: 15 residues. The gene calls are TRBV4-1 and TRBJ2-3; D is unresolved. The receptor comes from a man aged 18-30 years in good health. Some clones in this sample may be carry-over from other donors' samples. The source material was naive CD4+ T cells from PBMCs. Subset in this sample: CD45RA+ positively selected. The CDR3 nucleotides are TGCGCCAGCAGTCCTCCGGGTAGTAGCACAGATACGCAGTATTTT. Encoded protein: CASSPPGSSTDTQYF.